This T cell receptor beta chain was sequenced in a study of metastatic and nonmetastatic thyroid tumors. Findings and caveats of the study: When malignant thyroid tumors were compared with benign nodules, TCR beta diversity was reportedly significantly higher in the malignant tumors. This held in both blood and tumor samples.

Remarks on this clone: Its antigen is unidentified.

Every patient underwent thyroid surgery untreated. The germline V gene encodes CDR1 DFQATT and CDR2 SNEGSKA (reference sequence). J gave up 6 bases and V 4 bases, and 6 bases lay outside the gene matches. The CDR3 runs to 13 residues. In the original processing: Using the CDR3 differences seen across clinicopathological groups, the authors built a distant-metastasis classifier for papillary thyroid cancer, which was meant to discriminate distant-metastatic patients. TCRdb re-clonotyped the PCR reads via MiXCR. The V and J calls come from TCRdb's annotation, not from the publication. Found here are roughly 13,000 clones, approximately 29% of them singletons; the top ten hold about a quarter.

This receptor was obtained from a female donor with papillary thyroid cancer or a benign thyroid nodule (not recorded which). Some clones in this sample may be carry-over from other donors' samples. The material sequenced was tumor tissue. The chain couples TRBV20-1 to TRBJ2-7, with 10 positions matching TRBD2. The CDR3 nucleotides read TGCAGTGCTATTCTAGCGGGGGTTGCCGAGCAGTACTTC. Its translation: CSAILAGVAEQYF.